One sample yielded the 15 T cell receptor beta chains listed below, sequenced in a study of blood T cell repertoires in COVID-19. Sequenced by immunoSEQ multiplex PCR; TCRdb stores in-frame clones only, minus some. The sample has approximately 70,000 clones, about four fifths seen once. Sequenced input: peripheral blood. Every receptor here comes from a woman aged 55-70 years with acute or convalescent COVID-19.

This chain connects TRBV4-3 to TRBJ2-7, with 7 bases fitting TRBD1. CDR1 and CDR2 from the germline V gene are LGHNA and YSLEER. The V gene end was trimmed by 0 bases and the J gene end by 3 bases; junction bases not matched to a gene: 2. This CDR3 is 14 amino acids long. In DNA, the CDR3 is TGCGCCAGCAGCCAAGAATCAGGGGGCTACGAGCAGTACTTC. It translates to CASSQESGGYEQYF.

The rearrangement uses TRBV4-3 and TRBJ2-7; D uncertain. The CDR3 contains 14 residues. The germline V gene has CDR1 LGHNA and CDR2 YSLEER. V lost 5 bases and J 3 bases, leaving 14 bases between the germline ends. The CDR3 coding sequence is TGCGCCAGCAGCTTTCGCCCCGGTGACTACGAGCAGTACTTC. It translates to CASSFRPGDYEQYF.

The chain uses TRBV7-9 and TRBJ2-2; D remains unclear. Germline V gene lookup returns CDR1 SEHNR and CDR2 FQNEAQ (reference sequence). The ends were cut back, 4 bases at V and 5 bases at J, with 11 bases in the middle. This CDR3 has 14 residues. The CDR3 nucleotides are TGTGCCAGCAGCTCATCACCCGGGACCGGGGAGCTGTTTTTT. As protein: CASSSSPGTGELFF. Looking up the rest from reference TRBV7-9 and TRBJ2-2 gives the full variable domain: DTGVSQNPRHKITKRGQNVTFRCDPISEHNRLYWYRQTLGQGPEFLTYFQNEAQLEKSRLLSDRFSAERPKGSFSTLEIQRTEQGDSAMYLCASSSSPGTGELFFGEGSRLTVL.

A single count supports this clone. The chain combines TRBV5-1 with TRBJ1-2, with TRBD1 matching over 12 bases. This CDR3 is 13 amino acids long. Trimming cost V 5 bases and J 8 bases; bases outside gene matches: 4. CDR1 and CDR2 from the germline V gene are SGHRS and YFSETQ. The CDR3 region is CASRGQGALGYTF. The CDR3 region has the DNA TGCGCCAGCAGGGGACAGGGGGCGCTCGGCTACACCTTC.

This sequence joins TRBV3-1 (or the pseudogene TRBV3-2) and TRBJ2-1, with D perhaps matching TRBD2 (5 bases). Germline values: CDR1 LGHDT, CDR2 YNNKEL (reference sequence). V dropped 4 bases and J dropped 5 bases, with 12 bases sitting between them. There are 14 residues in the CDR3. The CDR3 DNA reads TGTGCCAGCAGCCGCCCTCCGAGGGACAATGAGCAGTTCTTC. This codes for CASSRPPRDNEQFF.

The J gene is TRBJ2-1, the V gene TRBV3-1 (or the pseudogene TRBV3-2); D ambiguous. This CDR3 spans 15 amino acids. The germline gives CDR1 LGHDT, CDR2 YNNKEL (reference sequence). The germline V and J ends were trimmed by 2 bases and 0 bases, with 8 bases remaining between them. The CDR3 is CASSQYSSSYNEQFF. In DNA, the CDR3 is TGTGCCAGCAGCCAATACTCAAGCTCCTACAATGAGCAGTTCTTC.

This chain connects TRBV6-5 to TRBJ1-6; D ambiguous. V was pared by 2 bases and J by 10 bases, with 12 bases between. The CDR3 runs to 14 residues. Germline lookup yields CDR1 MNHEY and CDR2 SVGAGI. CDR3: CASSYPHRSSPLHF. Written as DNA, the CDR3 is TGTGCCAGCAGTTACCCGCACCGGTCGTCACCCCTCCACTTT.

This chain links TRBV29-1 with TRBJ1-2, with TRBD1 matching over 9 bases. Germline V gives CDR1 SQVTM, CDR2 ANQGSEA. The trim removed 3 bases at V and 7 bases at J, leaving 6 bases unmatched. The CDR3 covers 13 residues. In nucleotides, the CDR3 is TGCAGCGTTGATGAGGTGACAGGGGGTGGCTACACCTTC. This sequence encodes CSVDEVTGGGYTF.

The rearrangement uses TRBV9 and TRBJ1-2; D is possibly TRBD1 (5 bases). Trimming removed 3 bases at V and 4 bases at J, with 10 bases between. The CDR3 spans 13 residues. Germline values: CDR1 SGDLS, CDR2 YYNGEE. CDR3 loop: CASSAPGIYGYTF. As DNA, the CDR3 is TGTGCCAGCAGCGCCCCAGGGATCTATGGCTACACCTTC.

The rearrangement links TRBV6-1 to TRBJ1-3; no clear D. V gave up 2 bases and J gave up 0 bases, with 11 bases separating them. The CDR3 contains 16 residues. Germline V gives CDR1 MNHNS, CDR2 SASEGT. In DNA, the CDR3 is TGTGCCAGCAGTGAATCAACAGCTAACTCTGGAAACACCATATATTTT. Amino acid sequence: CASSESTANSGNTIYF.

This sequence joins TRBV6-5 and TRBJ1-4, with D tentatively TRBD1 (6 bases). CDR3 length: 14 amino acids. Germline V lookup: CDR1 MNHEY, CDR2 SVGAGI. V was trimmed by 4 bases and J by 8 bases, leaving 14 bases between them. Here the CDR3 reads CASSSQGFGEKLFF. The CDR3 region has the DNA TGTGCCAGCAGTTCACAGGGCTTTGGAGAAAAACTGTTTTTT.

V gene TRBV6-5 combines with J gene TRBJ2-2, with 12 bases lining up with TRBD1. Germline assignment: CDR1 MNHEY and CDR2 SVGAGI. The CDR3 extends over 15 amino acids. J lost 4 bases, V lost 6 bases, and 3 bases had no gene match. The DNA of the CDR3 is TGTGCCAGCAGCGGGACAGGGGGCCGCACCGGGGAGCTGTTTTTT. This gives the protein CASSGTGGRTGELFF.

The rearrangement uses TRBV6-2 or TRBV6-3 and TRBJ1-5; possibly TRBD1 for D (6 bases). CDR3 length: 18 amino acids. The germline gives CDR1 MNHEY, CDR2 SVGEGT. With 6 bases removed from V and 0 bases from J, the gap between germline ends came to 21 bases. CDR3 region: CASSQTPRGADSNQPQHF. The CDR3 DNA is TGTGCCAGCAGCCAAACACCCCGGGGGGCAGATAGCAATCAGCCCCAGCATTTT.

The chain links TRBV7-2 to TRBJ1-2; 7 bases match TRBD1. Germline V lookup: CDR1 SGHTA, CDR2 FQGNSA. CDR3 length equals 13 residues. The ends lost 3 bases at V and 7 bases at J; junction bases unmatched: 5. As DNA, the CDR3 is TGTGCCAGCAGCTTCGAATACAGGGGTGGCTACACCTTC. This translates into CASSFEYRGGYTF.

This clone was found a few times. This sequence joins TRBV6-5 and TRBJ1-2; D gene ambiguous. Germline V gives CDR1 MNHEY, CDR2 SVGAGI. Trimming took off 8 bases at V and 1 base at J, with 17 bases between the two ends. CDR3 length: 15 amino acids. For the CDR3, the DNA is TGTGCCAGCTTTTCAGGCCAAGAGGGTAACTATGGCTACACCTTC. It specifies CASFSGQEGNYGYTF.